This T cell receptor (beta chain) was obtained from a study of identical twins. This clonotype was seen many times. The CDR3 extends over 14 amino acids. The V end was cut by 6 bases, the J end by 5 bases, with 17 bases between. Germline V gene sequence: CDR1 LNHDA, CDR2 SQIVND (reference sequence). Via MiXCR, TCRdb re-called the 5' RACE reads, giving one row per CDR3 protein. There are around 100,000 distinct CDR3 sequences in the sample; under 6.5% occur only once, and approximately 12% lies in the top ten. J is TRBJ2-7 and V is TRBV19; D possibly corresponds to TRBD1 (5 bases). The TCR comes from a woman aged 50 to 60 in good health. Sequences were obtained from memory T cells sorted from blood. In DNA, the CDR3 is TGTGCCAGTAGCAAGGGCAGGACCAGGGACGAGCAGTACTTC. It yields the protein CASSKGRTRDEQYF.